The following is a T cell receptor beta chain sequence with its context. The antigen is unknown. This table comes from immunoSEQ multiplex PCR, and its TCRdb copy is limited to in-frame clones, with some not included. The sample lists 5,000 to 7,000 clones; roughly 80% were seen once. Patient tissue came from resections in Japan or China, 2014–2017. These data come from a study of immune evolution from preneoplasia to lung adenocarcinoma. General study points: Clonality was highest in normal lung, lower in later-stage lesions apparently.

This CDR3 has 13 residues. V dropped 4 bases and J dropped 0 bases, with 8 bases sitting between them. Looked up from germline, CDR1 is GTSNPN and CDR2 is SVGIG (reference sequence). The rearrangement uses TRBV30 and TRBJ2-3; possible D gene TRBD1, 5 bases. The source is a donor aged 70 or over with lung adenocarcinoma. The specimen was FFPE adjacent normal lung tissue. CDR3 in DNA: TGTGCCTGGACCCAGGGTAGCACAGATACGCAGTATTTT. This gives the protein CAWTQGSTDTQYF.